These 21 T cell receptor beta chains were all obtained from the same sample, sequenced in a study of radiation and T cells in renal cell carcinoma. The protocol was immunoSEQ multiplex PCR, while the TCRdb copy is restricted to in-frame clones and leaves out a portion. The sample consists of about 91,000 clones, 70% to 85% of them appearing once. As for time point: baseline pretreatment blood. As for treatment: 15 Gy SBRT to primary tumor, nephrectomy 4 weeks later. Sample: blood, taken from a patient whose treatment included radiotherapy and nephrectomy. These receptors all stem from a man in his 60s with renal cell carcinoma.

The V gene is TRBV5-4, the J gene TRBJ2-1; TRBD2 aligns across 10 bases. The CDR3 covers 14 residues. Germline CDR1 is SGHNT and CDR2 is YYREEE (reference sequence). The ends lost 4 bases at V and 9 bases at J; junction bases unmatched: 7. The DNA of the CDR3 is TGTGCCAGCAGCGCTAGCGGGAGTTACGGTGAGCAGTTCTTC. It translates to CASSASGSYGEQFF. The full variable domain, with the rest looked up from reference TRBV5-4 and TRBJ2-1, is ETGVTQSPTHLIKTRGQQVTLRCSSQSGHNTVSWYQQALGQGPQFIFQYYREEENGRGNFPPRFSGLQFPNYSSELNVNALELDDSALYLCASSASGSYGEQFFGPGTRLTVL.

The CDR3: CASSYPRLAGGNEQFF. In DNA form, the CDR3 reads TGTGCCAGCAGTTACCCAAGACTAGCGGGAGGGAATGAGCAGTTCTTC. The chain links TRBV6-5 to TRBJ2-1, with 14 bases identical to TRBD2. Germline V lookup: CDR1 MNHEY, CDR2 SVGAGI. The CDR3 has 16 amino acids. Germline trimming cut 2 bases from V and 7 bases from J; bases unmatched to any gene: 4.

The V and J genes are TRBV4-1 and TRBJ1-1; TRBD1 agrees at 9 bases. Germline V lookup: CDR1 MGHRA, CDR2 YSYEKL. The trim removed 1 base at V and 11 bases at J, leaving 5 bases unmatched. The CDR3 loop spans 13 amino acids. The CDR3: CASSQGLQGAAFF. In nucleotides, the CDR3 is TGCGCCAGCAGCCAAGGTTTACAGGGGGCGGCTTTCTTT.

The genes are TRBV4-3 and TRBJ2-7, with D possibly called TRBD1 or TRBD2 (5 bases each). V lost 3 bases to trimming and J lost 0 bases, with 18 bases between them. The CDR3 runs 17 residues. CDR1 LGHNA and CDR2 YSLEER come from the germline V gene. The CDR3 loop reads CASSQGRVTASSYEQYF. Here the CDR3 DNA reads TGCGCCAGCAGCCAGGGGCGGGTCACTGCTTCCTCCTACGAGCAGTACTTC.

This chain links TRBV5-4 with TRBJ2-7; 11 bases agree with TRBD2. After removal of 1 base from V and 2 bases from J, the junction contained 8 bases not matched to a gene. Germline V gene lookup returns CDR1 SGHNT and CDR2 YYREEE (reference sequence). The CDR3 runs 17 residues. CDR3 loop: CASSLTPTGLAAYEQYF. The CDR3 DNA reads as TGTGCCAGCAGCTTGACCCCTACGGGACTAGCGGCCTACGAGCAGTACTTC.

V usage is TRBV6-1 and J usage is TRBJ2-3, with 9 bases identical to TRBD2. The junction had 9 bases not matched to a gene; V was cut back by 4 bases and J by 4 bases. The germline V gene has CDR1 MNHNS and CDR2 SASEGT. This CDR3 comprises 16 residues. Here the CDR3 reads CASSAAAAGGPDTQYF. In DNA, the CDR3 is TGTGCCAGCAGTGCCGCAGCAGCGGGAGGCCCAGATACGCAGTATTTT.

V gene TRBV27 combines with J gene TRBJ2-1; D is possibly TRBD1 or TRBD2 (5 bases each). V lost 2 bases and J 10 bases, leaving 15 bases between the germline ends. The CDR3 sequence is 14 residues long. Per germline, CDR1 MNHEY and CDR2 SMNVEV (reference sequence). For the CDR3, the DNA is TGTGCCAGCAGTTTAATACCTGGATGGGACGAGCAGTTCTTC. Protein sequence: CASSLIPGWDEQFF.

The CDR3 region is CASSYYRDRGFNEQFF. The CDR3 DNA follows: TGTGCCAGCAGTTACTACCGGGACAGGGGTTTCAATGAGCAGTTCTTC. This sequence joins TRBV27 and TRBJ2-1, with 10 bases identical to TRBD1. The CDR3 has 16 residues. Germline V lookup: CDR1 MNHEY, CDR2 SMNVEV (reference sequence). V lost 4 bases and J lost 6; bases outside the gene matches: 9.

This chain uses TRBV14 with TRBJ2-3; 12 bases fit TRBD2. V lost 4 bases, J lost 6 bases, and 8 bases stayed unmatched. Germline V CDR1 and CDR2: SGHDN, FVKESK. The CDR3 runs to 16 residues. The CDR3 DNA sequence: TGTGCCAGCAGCCCGCCTAGCGGGAGGGCCCCCGATACGCAGTATTTT. Translating gives CASSPPSGRAPDTQYF.

The chain carries TRBV5-1 and TRBJ1-2; no clear D. Germline V lookup: CDR1 SGHRS, CDR2 YFSETQ. This CDR3 contains 15 residues. V was clipped by 0 bases and J by 3 bases, with 12 bases between them. The chain's CDR3 is CASSLDTYEDYGYTF. For the CDR3, the DNA is TGCGCCAGCAGCTTGGATACCTACGAGGACTATGGCTACACCTTC.

This chain joins TRBV19 and TRBJ1-5; the D is unclear. Germline loops: CDR1 LNHDA, CDR2 SQIVND (reference sequence). Trimming shortened V by 2 bases and J by 3 bases, and 8 bases separated the two germline ends. The CDR3 is 14 amino acids. The CDR3 loop reads CASSIQENNQPQHF. CDR3 DNA sequence: TGTGCCAGTAGTATACAGGAGAACAATCAGCCCCAGCATTTT.

This clone came up once. The gene calls are TRBV28 and TRBJ1-2; D remains ambiguous. The germline V gene has CDR1 MDHEN and CDR2 SYDVKM. V was trimmed by 6 bases and J by 1 base, leaving 15 bases between them. This CDR3 contains 15 residues. In DNA, the CDR3 is TGTGCCAGCAGCCCTCGTGCGGTGGGTAACTATGGCTACACCTTC. Translation: CASSPRAVGNYGYTF.

The J gene is TRBJ1-2, the V gene TRBV7-9; D is undetermined. Germline CDR1 reads SEHNR; CDR2 reads FQNEAQ (reference sequence). There are 15 residues in the CDR3. The V and J ends lost 1 base and 4 bases respectively, with 13 bases between them. The CDR3 region is CASSLGFAGGYGYTF. In nucleotides, the CDR3 is TGTGCCAGCAGCTTAGGTTTTGCAGGCGGCTATGGCTACACCTTC.

The chain uses TRBV7-9 and TRBJ1-1, with a weak D call TRBD1 (5 bases). Germline CDR1 and CDR2: SEHNR and FQNEAQ (reference sequence). V lost 1 base and J 4 bases, leaving 7 bases between the germline ends. The CDR3 sequence is 13 residues long. The CDR3 loop reads CASSLEQGTEAFF. In DNA, the CDR3 is TGTGCCAGCAGCTTAGAGCAGGGCACTGAAGCTTTCTTT.

The chain has TRBV25-1 and TRBJ2-3; 7 bases are shared with TRBD2. In germline, CDR1 is MGHDK, CDR2 SYGVNS. This CDR3 spans 18 amino acids. With V trimmed by 6 bases and J by 6 bases, 21 bases remained unmatched. The CDR3 nucleotides are TGTGCCAGCAGCCCAGCCTTTACACAGCGGGGTCCCCTGGATACGCAGTATTTT. Encoded protein: CASSPAFTQRGPLDTQYF.

V and J are TRBV4-2 and TRBJ1-4; 11 bases map to TRBD1. The CDR3 is made up of 18 amino acids. The J segment lost 4 bases and the V segment lost 2 bases, leaving 9 bases of the junction unmatched. Germline values: CDR1 LGHNA, CDR2 YNFKEQ. This chain's CDR3 is CASSQIRGQGAINEKLFF. DNA of the CDR3: TGTGCCAGCAGCCAAATACGAGGACAGGGGGCGATTAATGAAAAACTGTTTTTT.

J is TRBJ2-2 and V is TRBV10-2; D is unresolved. Germline V gives CDR1 WSHSY, CDR2 SAAADI. V lost 6 bases and J 0 bases, leaving 14 bases between the germline ends. There are 16 residues in the CDR3. As DNA, the CDR3 is TGCGCCAGCAGCGCCTTTTGGAAGGCGAACACCGGGGAGCTGTTTTTT. This gives the protein CASSAFWKANTGELFF.

The rearrangement uses TRBV5-1 and TRBJ2-6; D remains ambiguous. This CDR3 has 13 residues. Trimming shortened V by 0 bases and J by 7 bases, and 5 bases separated the two germline ends. Germline values: CDR1 SGHRS, CDR2 YFSETQ. The CDR3 DNA reads as TGCGCCAGCAGCTTGGGGGAAGCCAACGTCCTGACTTTC. Translation gives CASSLGEANVLTF.

V and J are TRBV7-2 and TRBJ2-3; no reliable D call. The germline CDR1 and CDR2 sequences are SGHTA and FQGNSA. CDR3 length: 12 amino acids. With 4 bases removed from V and 2 bases from J, the gap between germline ends came to 4 bases. The CDR3 DNA is TGTGCCAGCAGCTCATTCACAGATACGCAGTATTTT. Translating it yields CASSSFTDTQYF.

The rearrangement uses TRBV19 and TRBJ2-5, with D tentatively TRBD2 (6 bases). Germline loops: CDR1 LNHDA, CDR2 SQIVND (reference sequence). The CDR3 has 13 residues. V gave up 6 bases and J gave up 4 bases, with 12 bases separating them. CDR3 in amino acids: CASREGGGETQYF. The CDR3 bases are TGTGCCAGTAGGGAGGGTGGGGGAGAGACCCAGTACTTC.

V and J are TRBV6-6 and TRBJ2-3; TRBD2 agrees at 11 bases. This CDR3 spans 15 amino acids. The trim removed 6 bases at V and 3 bases at J, leaving 5 bases unmatched. The germline gives CDR1 MNHNY, CDR2 SVGAGI (reference sequence). The DNA for the CDR3 is TGTGCCAGCAGATCCTTAGCGGGAGGGACAGATACGCAGTATTTT. Translated, it gives CASRSLAGGTDTQYF.